What follows are 32 T cell receptor beta chains derived from one specimen sequenced in a study of immune cell composition in non-small cell lung cancer (dated 2017 in TCRdb). The library was prepared using the immunoSEQ multiplex PCR assay. Held by TCRdb, this immuneACCESS table contains in-frame sequences only and omits some clones. Under half of the omission traces to an unresolved V gene where checked; the cause of the rest is unknown. Within this sample are several thousand clones, with less than 80% of them counted one time only. The leading ten clones occupy under 10% of the sample. The sequenced material came from lung tumor tissue. The receptor source for this set is a human donor with non-small cell lung cancer.

V and J are TRBV28 and TRBJ2-7, with D perhaps TRBD1 (5 bases). The CDR3 totals 12 residues. Germline CDR1 is MDHEN and CDR2 is SYDVKM. V was shortened by 6 bases and J by 3 bases, with 9 bases between the two germline ends. In DNA, the CDR3 is TGTGCCAGCAGACCCGACAGCTACGAGCAGTACTTC. This translates into CASRPDSYEQYF.

The V and J genes are TRBV20-1 and TRBJ2-3, with D unclear. Trimming pared 5 bases from V and 5 bases from J, leaving 8 bases between. CDR1 and CDR2 from the germline V gene are DFQATT and SNEGSKA (reference sequence). The CDR3 is 11 amino acids. This CDR3 is CSAFLGDTQYF. The CDR3 DNA follows: TGCAGTGCTTTTCTGGGAGATACGCAGTATTTT.

The V gene is TRBV15, the J gene TRBJ2-7; the match to TRBD1 covers 8 bases. Germline-derived CDR1 and CDR2 are LNHNV and YYDKDF (reference sequence). CDR3 length equals 14 residues. J lost 5 bases, V lost 2 bases, and 5 bases had no gene match. The CDR3: CATSRTTGVDEQYF. The DNA for the CDR3 is TGTGCCACCAGCAGAACGACAGGGGTTGACGAGCAGTACTTC. The variable domain in full, with the rest retrieved from reference TRBV15 and TRBJ2-7, is DAMVIQNPRYQVTQFGKPVTLSCSQTLNHNVMYWYQQKSSQAPKLLFHYYDKDFNNEADTPDNFQSRRPNTSFCFLDIRSPGLGDTAMYLCATSRTTGVDEQYFGPGTRLTVT.

About this clone: Other DNA sequences from this sample encode an identical CDR3 as well. The V gene is TRBV15, the J gene TRBJ2-1, with 7 positions matching TRBD2. Germline-derived CDR1 and CDR2 are LNHNV and YYDKDF (reference sequence). The CDR3 has 16 residues. The V segment lost 0 bases and the J segment 1 base; nucleotides outside the gene matches: 3. For the CDR3, the DNA is TGTGCCACCAGCAGAGAAGCGGGAAGTTCCTACAATGAGCAGTTCTTC. The encoded protein is CATSREAGSSYNEQFF.

Note on this clone: An end of the junction does not agree with germline; a read error may underlie this. The chain couples TRBV28 to TRBJ2-7; maybe TRBD2 (5 bases). Germline values: CDR1 MDHEN, CDR2 SYDVKM. CDR3 length: 11 residues. The CDR3 reads CGARRASEQYF. CDR3 DNA: TGCGGTGCCAGGCGGGCTTCCGAGCAGTACTTC.

The V call is TRBV7-2, the J call TRBJ2-4; TRBD1 might be the D (6 bases). This CDR3 is 17 amino acids long. In germline, CDR1 is SGHTA, CDR2 FQGNSA. Trimming took 2 bases from V and 0 from J, leaving 14 bases between them. The DNA for the CDR3 is TGTGCCAGCAGCTTAACCCCAGGACAGCTAGCCAAAAACATTCAGTACTTC. As protein: CASSLTPGQLAKNIQYF. Filled out from reference TRBV7-2 and TRBJ2-4, the complete variable domain reads GAGVSQSPSNKVTEKGKDVELRCDPISGHTALYWYRQSLGQGLEFLIYFQGNSAPDKSGLPSDRFSAERTGGSVSTLTIQRTQQEDSAVYLCASSLTPGQLAKNIQYFGAGTRLSVL.

This clone occurred once. This chain connects TRBV7-3 to TRBJ1-1, with TRBD1 as a possible D gene (5 bases). This CDR3 comprises 15 residues. V lost 2 bases and J 3 bases, leaving 13 bases between the germline ends. Germline lookup yields CDR1 SGHTA and CDR2 FQGTGA. The CDR3 nucleotides read TGTGCCAGCAGCTTATTGGGGGGAGCGGACACTGAAGCTTTCTTT. Protein sequence: CASSLLGGADTEAFF.

The chain employs TRBV5-1 and TRBJ2-5, with unresolved D. Germline CDR1 and CDR2: SGHRS and YFSETQ. This CDR3 has 11 amino acids. Trimming shortened V by 4 bases and J by 5 bases, and 6 bases separated the two germline ends. CDR3 DNA: TGCGCCAGCAGCGGTCGTGAGACCCAGTACTTC. Translated, it gives CASSGRETQYF.

The genes are TRBV18 and TRBJ2-3; 9 bases are a match to TRBD1. Germline V gives CDR1 KGHSH, CDR2 LQKENI. CDR3 length equals 17 residues. Unmatched junction bases numbered 7, after V lost 3 bases and J lost 0 bases. The CDR3 nucleotides read TGTGCCAGCTCACCTCGAGGACAGGGGATAAGCACAGATACGCAGTATTTT. Amino acids: CASSPRGQGISTDTQYF.

The chain has TRBV18 and TRBJ2-7; 7 nucleotides line up with TRBD1. This CDR3 comprises 16 residues. Trimming cost V 3 bases and J 6 bases; bases outside gene matches: 14. Germline V gives CDR1 KGHSH, CDR2 LQKENI. In DNA, the CDR3 is TGTGCCAGCTCACCCACCCGGACAGGAGTAAGCATCGAGCAGTACTTC. This gives the protein CASSPTRTGVSIEQYF.

This clone turned up a few times. The chain combines TRBV27 with TRBJ1-6; D is ambiguous. Germline V CDR1 and CDR2: MNHEY, SMNVEV (reference sequence). CDR3 length equals 16 residues. Trimming removed 0 bases from V and 6 bases from J, with 12 bases in between. CDR3 bases: TGTGCCAGCAGTTTATCTTGGCAGCTCATTAATTCACCCCTCCACTTT. Protein product: CASSLSWQLINSPLHF.

The chain joins TRBV19 to TRBJ1-6, with TRBD1 identical over 9 bases. Unmatched junction bases numbered 10, after V lost 3 bases and J lost 10 bases. Germline V gene data show CDR1 as LNHDA and CDR2 as SQIVND (reference sequence). The CDR3 contains 16 residues. In DNA, the CDR3 is TGTGCCAGTAGTATTCCGTCCGGGACAGGGCAGTCACCCCTCCACTTT. It codes for CASSIPSGTGQSPLHF.

The V gene is TRBV5-1, the J gene TRBJ2-2; no reliable D call. The CDR3 has 14 residues. The V and J ends lost 0 bases and 6 bases respectively, with 9 bases between them. Germline CDR1 reads SGHRS; CDR2 reads YFSETQ. CDR3 DNA: TGCGCCAGCAGCTTGGAACGAATCGCCGGGGAGCTGTTTTTT. This encodes CASSLERIAGELFF. Variable domain in full (rest from reference TRBV5-1 and TRBJ2-2): KAGVTQTPRYLIKTRGQQVTLSCSPISGHRSVSWYQQTPGQGLQFLFEYFSETQRNKGNFPGRFSGRQFSNSRSEMNVSTLELGDSALYLCASSLERIAGELFFGEGSRLTVL.

This clone was seen only a few times. The CDR3 DNA sequence: TGTGCCTGGAGGGGTCTACAACAGTGGGATACGCAGTATTTT. Residues: CAWRGLQQWDTQYF. The chain carries TRBV30 and TRBJ2-3; D remains ambiguous. The germline V and J ends were trimmed by 3 bases and 6 bases, with 16 bases remaining between them. The germline gives CDR1 GTSNPN, CDR2 SVGIG (reference sequence). The CDR3 contains 14 residues. The entire variable domain, with the rest obtained from reference TRBV30 and TRBJ2-3, is as follows: SQTIHQWPATLVQPVGSPLSLECTVEGTSNPNLYWYRQAAGRGLQLLFYSVGIGQISSEVPQNLSASRPQDRQFILSSKKLLLSDSGFYLCAWRGLQQWDTQYFGPGTRLTVL.

V usage is TRBV5-6 and J usage is TRBJ2-5; no reliable D call. Germline V gene sequence: CDR1 SGHDT, CDR2 YYEEEE. The CDR3 length is 13 residues. The germline V and J ends were trimmed by 0 bases and 5 bases, with 8 bases remaining between them. CDR3 residues: CASSLGVGETQYF. The CDR3 coding sequence is TGTGCCAGCAGCTTGGGGGTCGGGGAGACCCAGTACTTC.

The V and J genes are TRBV30 and TRBJ2-2, with a weak D call TRBD2 (5 bases). Germline CDR1 and CDR2: GTSNPN and SVGIG (reference sequence). CDR3 size: 15 residues. Trimming stripped 2 bases from V and 4 bases from J, with 14 bases between. In DNA form, the CDR3 reads TGTGCCTGGAGTCGTCGGGATTGGGGCACCGGGGAGCTGTTTTTT. Amino acid sequence: CAWSRRDWGTGELFF.

CDR3 region: CASSPHPGARSYNSPLHF. The CDR3 DNA reads TGTGCCAGCAGTCCCCACCCGGGGGCGAGGTCCTATAATTCACCCCTCCACTTT. The chain uses TRBV27 and TRBJ1-6, with a tentative D call TRBD1 (6 bases). This CDR3 comprises 18 residues. The V end lost 5 bases, the J end lost 1 base, and 18 bases lay between the germline ends. The V gene's germline CDR1 is MNHEY and CDR2 SMNVEV (reference sequence).

This chain uses TRBV5-1 with TRBJ2-7; 12 bases align to TRBD2. Trimming removed 3 bases from V and 7 bases from J; junction bases left unmatched: 8. CDR1 is SGHRS, CDR2 YFSETQ, per germline. The CDR3 covers 15 residues. The CDR3 bases are TGCGCCAGCAGCTGGGACCTAGCGGGAGGGTTGGAGCAGTACTTC. Translation gives CASSWDLAGGLEQYF.

This rearrangement joins TRBV5-4 to TRBJ1-6; no reliable D call. V was cut by 4 bases and J by 7 bases, with 15 bases left in between. Looked up from germline, CDR1 is SGHNT and CDR2 is YYREEE (reference sequence). The CDR3 sequence is 15 residues long. Here the CDR3 DNA reads TGTGCCAGCAGCCCTAGTGCCAGGAGAAATTCACCCCTCCACTTT. Translating gives CASSPSARRNSPLHF.

The chain recombines TRBV5-6 with TRBJ1-6, with a tentative D call TRBD1 (6 bases). V lost 1 base, J lost 13 bases, and 18 bases lay in between. This CDR3 spans 15 amino acids. Germline V gene data show CDR1 as SGHDT and CDR2 as YYEEEE. CDR3 loop: CASSLYTAYRAPLHF. CDR3 coding DNA: TGTGCCAGCAGCTTGTACACCGCCTACAGGGCTCCCCTCCACTTT.

This clone occurred once. The genes are TRBV27 and TRBJ2-1; 9 positions match TRBD2. Per the germline V gene, CDR1 is MNHEY and CDR2 is SMNVEV (reference sequence). V was clipped by 5 bases and J by 5 bases; unmatched bases: 13. The length of the CDR3 is 17 residues. The CDR3 here is CASSLQNSGRVHNEQFF. The CDR3, as DNA: TGTGCCAGCAGTCTTCAGAATAGCGGGAGAGTCCACAATGAGCAGTTCTTC.

The V and J genes are TRBV5-1 and TRBJ1-6, with TRBD1 identical over 10 bases. This CDR3 spans 14 amino acids. Germline CDR1 and CDR2: SGHRS and YFSETQ. Losses at the gene ends were 3 bases for V and 8 bases for J; bases not matched to a gene: 2. The DNA for the CDR3 is TGCGCCAGCAGCTCCGGGACAGGGGATTCACCCCTCCACTTT. Translating it yields CASSSGTGDSPLHF. The full variable domain, rest sourced from reference TRBV5-1 and TRBJ1-6, is KAGVTQTPRYLIKTRGQQVTLSCSPISGHRSVSWYQQTPGQGLQFLFEYFSETQRNKGNFPGRFSGRQFSNSRSEMNVSTLELGDSALYLCASSSGTGDSPLHFGNGTRLTVT.

This clone has only one observation. CDR3 loop: CASSPPTSSGEQFF. The DNA for the CDR3 is TGTGCCAGCAGCCCCCCGACTAGCAGTGGGGAGCAGTTCTTC. The chain uses TRBV5-4 and TRBJ2-1; 7 nucleotides line up with TRBD2. The CDR3 extends over 14 amino acids. Germline-derived CDR1 and CDR2 are SGHNT and YYREEE (reference sequence). V shed 4 bases and J 10 bases; nucleotides not matched to a gene: 11.

The genes are TRBV2 and TRBJ1-2; tentatively, D is TRBD1 (6 bases). Trimming removed 7 bases at V and 0 bases at J, with 18 bases between. The CDR3 loop spans 16 amino acids. The germline gives CDR1 SNHLY, CDR2 FYNNEI. The CDR3 loop reads CASNSTQGSTNYGYTF. CDR3 nucleotide sequence: TGTGCCAGCAACTCTACCCAGGGGTCTACTAACTATGGCTACACCTTC.

This chain links TRBV6-5 with TRBJ2-3; unclear D gene. Between the trimmed V and J ends, which lost 0 bases and 6 bases, there was a span of 7 bases. The CDR3 runs to 13 residues. CDR1 and CDR2 (germline): MNHEY, SVGAGI. The CDR3 bases are TGTGCCAGCAGTTACTCTCTGCGGGATACGCAGTATTTT. Translated: CASSYSLRDTQYF.

This clone has just one count. CDR3 nucleotides: TGTGCCACCAGCAGCCCCCGACAGGGGACAAGAGATACGCAGTATTTT. Translated: CATSSPRQGTRDTQYF. The chain employs TRBV15 and TRBJ2-3; 8 bases are shared with TRBD1. The CDR3 consists of 16 residues. In germline, CDR1 is LNHNV, CDR2 YYDKDF (reference sequence). After removal of 3 bases from V and 5 bases from J, the junction contained 10 bases not matched to a gene.

The gene calls are TRBV6-5 and TRBJ2-1; the match to TRBD2 covers 8 bases. The CDR3 covers 15 residues. In germline, CDR1 is MNHEY, CDR2 SVGAGI. V lost 4 bases and J lost 0; bases outside the gene matches: 2. The CDR3 spells CASSLSGSSYNEQFF. The CDR3 DNA sequence: TGTGCCAGCAGTTTAAGCGGGAGCTCCTACAATGAGCAGTTCTTC.

The rearrangement links TRBV27 to TRBJ1-1; 11 positions match TRBD1. CDR3 length: 15 amino acids. V lost 5 bases and J lost 7; bases outside the gene matches: 9. Germline CDR1 reads MNHEY; CDR2 reads SMNVEV (reference sequence). The CDR3 DNA follows: TGTGCCAGCAGTCCGAGGACAGGGGGCTCTGGTGAAGCTTTCTTT. Translation: CASSPRTGGSGEAFF.

This clone was detected only once. This rearrangement joins TRBV19 to TRBJ2-1; D is tentatively TRBD1 or TRBD2 (6 bases each). This CDR3 region has 16 residues. The V end lost 5 bases, the J end lost 6 bases, and 20 bases lay between the germline ends. The germline V gene encodes CDR1 LNHDA and CDR2 SQIVND (reference sequence). CDR3 amino acids: CASSPGVRGRGNEQFF. In nucleotides, the CDR3 is TGTGCCAGTAGTCCGGGAGTCCGGGGGCGAGGCAATGAGCAGTTCTTC.

The J gene is TRBJ2-7, the V gene TRBV19; TRBD1 agrees at 12 bases. V trimming: 8 bases; J trimming: 3 bases; junction bases outside the gene matches: 2. There are 13 residues in the CDR3. Germline V gene lookup returns CDR1 LNHDA and CDR2 SQIVND (reference sequence). The CDR3: CASGTGGNYEQYF. The CDR3 coding sequence is TGTGCCAGTGGGACAGGGGGCAACTACGAGCAGTACTTC. The full variable domain, with the rest looked up from reference TRBV19 and TRBJ2-7, is DGGITQSPKYLFRKEGQNVTLSCEQNLNHDAMYWYRQDPGQGLRLIYYSQIVNDFQKGDIAEGYSVSREKKESFPLTVTSAQKNPTAFYLCASGTGGNYEQYFGPGTRLTVT.

The chain uses TRBV10-3 and TRBJ1-1; no reliable D call. CDR3 length: 14 residues. Trimming left V 0 bases short and J 2 bases short, with 7 bases between. CDR1 and CDR2 (germline): ENHRY, SYGVKD. CDR3 DNA: TGTGCCATCAGTGAGTCAGACAAAAACACTGAAGCTTTCTTT. It yields the protein CAISESDKNTEAFF.

V and J are TRBV7-9 and TRBJ2-7; the D is unclear. The CDR3 runs to 13 residues. Deletions cut 3 bases from V and 0 bases from J, with 6 bases between. Germline V lookup: CDR1 SEHNR, CDR2 FQNEAQ (reference sequence). CDR3 protein: CASSFPNSYEQYF. The CDR3, as DNA: TGTGCCAGCAGCTTCCCGAACTCCTACGAGCAGTACTTC.